The 23 T cell receptor beta chains given below trace back to one sample, sequenced in a study of OX40 agonist ivuxolimab in advanced cancers. Only in-frame clones appear in the TCRdb table, and some are missing; sequencing was by immunoSEQ multiplex PCR. Of some 45,000 clones listed, around 89% are singletons. This specimen was CD4+ or CD8+ T cells sorted from blood, taken in a trial of the OX40 agonist ivuxolimab. The receptor set was obtained from an adult with an advanced solid tumor such as melanoma, head and neck, liver or kidney cancer.

V is TRBV9 and J is TRBJ1-2; D possibly corresponds to TRBD1 (6 bases). CDR3 length: 16 residues. In germline, CDR1 is SGDLS, CDR2 YYNGEE. V was pared by 0 bases and J by 4 bases, with 16 bases between. The CDR3 nucleotides are TGTGCCAGCAGCGTAGGTGCCCAGGGGTTTATCTATGGCTACACCTTC. Its protein product is CASSVGAQGFIYGYTF.

V usage is TRBV5-1 and J usage is TRBJ2-5, with 7 positions matching TRBD2. V shed 9 bases and J 6 bases; nucleotides not matched to a gene: 11. The CDR3 length is 13 residues. CDR1 and CDR2 from the germline V gene are SGHRS and YFSETQ. CDR3 amino acids: CATRLADGKTQYF. CDR3 coding DNA: TGCGCCACCAGACTAGCCGACGGGAAGACCCAGTACTTC.

The genes are TRBV5-4 and TRBJ1-1; the D is unclear. V was cut by 5 bases and J by 1 base, with 12 bases left in between. The germline CDR1 and CDR2 sequences are SGHNT and YYREEE (reference sequence). This CDR3 contains 14 residues. The CDR3 reads CASSHRTRNTEAFF. The CDR3 DNA follows: TGTGCCAGCAGTCACAGAACGCGGAACACTGAAGCTTTCTTT. Supplemented by reference TRBV5-4 and TRBJ1-1, the full variable domain reads ETGVTQSPTHLIKTRGQQVTLRCSSQSGHNTVSWYQQALGQGPQFIFQYYREEENGRGNFPPRFSGLQFPNYSSELNVNALELDDSALYLCASSHRTRNTEAFFGQGTRLTVV.

This chain connects TRBV7-2 to TRBJ2-1; weak D call: TRBD2 (5 bases). Germline V gene data show CDR1 as SGHTA and CDR2 as FQGNSA. With 1 base removed from V and 4 bases from J, the gap between germline ends came to 14 bases. This CDR3 comprises 16 residues. CDR3 sequence (DNA): TGTGCCAGCAGCTTAGTGAGCGGAGGATATTACAATGAGCAGTTCTTC. Translated: CASSLVSGGYYNEQFF.

V and J are TRBV7-2 and TRBJ1-1; the D gene is possibly TRBD1 (6 bases). V lost 5 bases to trimming and J lost 4 bases, with 20 bases between them. CDR3 length: 16 amino acids. Germline V CDR1 and CDR2: SGHTA, FQGNSA. The CDR3 DNA sequence: TGTGCCAGCAGCGCACAGGGACCGATCCCTCCCACTGAAGCTTTCTTT. This gives the protein CASSAQGPIPPTEAFF.

The J gene is TRBJ2-7, the V gene TRBV27; D might be TRBD2 (6 bases). Trimming pared 3 bases from V and 2 bases from J, leaving 11 bases between. The germline gives CDR1 MNHEY, CDR2 SMNVEV (reference sequence). The CDR3 extends over 14 amino acids. The CDR3 sequence: CASSFAGPTYEQYF. In DNA, the CDR3 is TGTGCCAGCAGTTTCGCGGGGCCAACCTACGAGCAGTACTTC.

This clone came up once. This chain uses TRBV7-2 with TRBJ2-1, with TRBD2 matching over 13 bases. The germline V gene encodes CDR1 SGHTA and CDR2 FQGNSA. V lost 5 bases, J lost 9 bases, and 10 bases stayed unmatched. This CDR3 spans 16 amino acids. CDR3 nucleotides: TGTGCCAGCAGCCAAGGACTAGCGGGAGTTTTTGCTGAGCAGTTCTTC. It yields the protein CASSQGLAGVFAEQFF.

This rearrangement joins TRBV9 to TRBJ1-1; the D gene is possibly TRBD1 (5 bases). The CDR3 runs 16 residues. Germline V CDR1 and CDR2: SGDLS, YYNGEE. Trimming stripped 4 bases from V and 5 bases from J, with 21 bases between. The CDR3 DNA reads as TGTGCCAGCAGCACCCGGTCTGCCCAGGGAGGGACTGAAGCTTTCTTT. Protein: CASSTRSAQGGTEAFF.

This chain uses TRBV7-6 with TRBJ2-7, with TRBD1 matching 9 bases. V shed 1 base, J shed 8 bases, and the junction held 15 bases outside the gene matches. The CDR3 length is 17 residues. Germline V CDR1 and CDR2: SGHVS, FNYEAQ. DNA for the CDR3: TGTGCCAGCAGCTTAGTAGCCGAGGGGGGGGACAGGGCTAAGCAGTACTTC. The encoded protein is CASSLVAEGGDRAKQYF.

V and J are TRBV7-9 and TRBJ2-7, with D perhaps TRBD1 (6 bases). The CDR3 is 12 amino acids. CDR1 SEHNR and CDR2 FQNEAQ come from the germline V gene (reference sequence). The V end was cut by 5 bases, the J end by 6 bases, with 11 bases between. Written as DNA, the CDR3 is TGTGCCAGCAGCCACGTGGGGGCCGAGCAGTACTTC. Its translation is CASSHVGAEQYF.

V usage is TRBV5-1 and J usage is TRBJ1-1; tentatively, D is TRBD1 (5 bases). Deletions cut 1 base from V and 8 bases from J, with 9 bases between. The V gene's germline CDR1 is SGHRS and CDR2 YFSETQ. The CDR3 covers 12 residues. The CDR3 protein is CASSLSGGEAFF. The CDR3 DNA sequence: TGCGCCAGCAGCTTGAGTGGGGGGGAAGCTTTCTTT.

This chain links TRBV11-2 with TRBJ2-2; D remains ambiguous. This CDR3 is 16 amino acids long. Trimming cost V 0 bases and J 4 bases, with 12 bases left between them. CDR1 is SGHAT, CDR2 FQNNGV, per germline. Here the CDR3 reads CASSLDGSRATGELFF. For the CDR3, the DNA is TGTGCCAGCAGCTTAGATGGATCAAGGGCCACCGGGGAGCTGTTTTTT. The complete variable domain, with remaining parts taken from reference TRBV11-2 and TRBJ2-2, reads EAGVAQSPRYKIIEKRQSVAFWCNPISGHATLYWYQQILGQGPKLLIQFQNNGVVDDSQLPKDRFSAERLKGVDSTLKIQPAKLEDSAVYLCASSLDGSRATGELFFGEGSRLTVL.

About this clone: The same CDR3 is also encoded by other DNA sequences in this sample. J is TRBJ2-7 and V is TRBV20-1; the D gene is possibly TRBD2 (5 bases). Deletions cut 5 bases from V and 2 bases from J, with 7 bases between. The CDR3 consists of 11 residues. Germline V gives CDR1 DFQATT, CDR2 SNEGSKA (reference sequence). CDR3 in DNA: TGCAGTGCTCCGGGAACCTACGAGCAGTACTTC. As protein: CSAPGTYEQYF.

This chain connects TRBV6-1 to TRBJ2-1; unclear D gene. The CDR3 has 15 amino acids. Germline loops: CDR1 MNHNS, CDR2 SASEGT. The germline V and J ends were trimmed by 5 bases and 8 bases, with 19 bases remaining between them. CDR3 DNA sequence: TGTGCCAGCAGTAGCCCTCTCGTTGGGCCCGATGAGCAGTTCTTC. This codes for CASSSPLVGPDEQFF.

The J gene is TRBJ1-5, the V gene TRBV6-5; D ambiguous. CDR1 is MNHEY and CDR2 is SVGAGI in the germline V gene. V was pared by 2 bases and J by 5 bases, with 7 bases between. The CDR3 runs to 13 residues. The CDR3 sequence: CASSYGEDQPQHF. The DNA for the CDR3 is TGTGCCAGCAGTTACGGTGAGGATCAGCCCCAGCATTTT.

The gene calls are TRBV19 and TRBJ1-4; no clear D gene. V was clipped by 8 bases and J by 8 bases, with 6 bases between them. This CDR3 has 10 residues. Looked up from germline, CDR1 is LNHDA and CDR2 is SQIVND (reference sequence). CDR3 bases: TGTGCCAGTGGTCGCGAAAAACTGTTTTTT. It is translated as CASGREKLFF.

V and J are TRBV9 and TRBJ2-5, with 9 positions matching TRBD2. Germline lookup yields CDR1 SGDLS and CDR2 YYNGEE. J was trimmed by 7 bases and V by 3 bases; bases with no gene match: 13. CDR3 size: 16 residues. CDR3 residues: CASSEGTSQRTGTQYF. CDR3 DNA sequence: TGTGCCAGCAGCGAAGGGACTAGCCAAAGAACGGGGACCCAGTACTTC.

This chain joins TRBV11-2 and TRBJ1-1; weak D call: TRBD1 (5 bases). Per germline, CDR1 SGHAT and CDR2 FQNNGV. The CDR3 contains 16 residues. V lost 0 bases to trimming and J lost 0 bases, with 11 bases between them. The CDR3 loop is CASSLDPLTVNTEAFF. The CDR3, as DNA: TGTGCCAGCAGCTTAGACCCCCTGACAGTGAACACTGAAGCTTTCTTT. The full variable domain, in which reference TRBV11-2 and TRBJ1-1 provide the parts outside the CDR3, is EAGVAQSPRYKIIEKRQSVAFWCNPISGHATLYWYQQILGQGPKLLIQFQNNGVVDDSQLPKDRFSAERLKGVDSTLKIQPAKLEDSAVYLCASSLDPLTVNTEAFFGQGTRLTVV.

The chain is built from TRBV6-4 and TRBJ1-1; tentatively, D is TRBD1 (5 bases). Trimming took 2 bases from V and 2 from J, leaving 6 bases between them. Germline CDR1 is MRHNA and CDR2 is SNTAGT. The CDR3 covers 13 residues. CDR3 sequence reads: CASSDRDNTEAFF. DNA of the CDR3: TGTGCCAGCAGTGACCGGGACAACACTGAAGCTTTCTTT.

The rearrangement uses TRBV4-1 and TRBJ2-1; weak D call: TRBD2 (6 bases). Germline-derived CDR1 and CDR2 are MGHRA and YSYEKL. The CDR3 consists of 16 residues. V was cut by 4 bases and J by 7 bases, with 20 bases left in between. CDR3 nucleotides: TGCGCCAGCAGCCCAGAGTGGGGAGGCGTCCGAAATGAGCAGTTCTTC. Amino acid sequence: CASSPEWGGVRNEQFF.

This chain connects TRBV10-3 to TRBJ1-1, with no clear D. The V end lost 2 bases, the J end lost 3 bases, and 10 bases lay between the germline ends. The CDR3 is made up of 14 amino acids. CDR1 ENHRY and CDR2 SYGVKD come from the germline V gene. In nucleotides, the CDR3 is TGTGCCATCAGTGAGGATAGAGGGTACACTGAAGCTTTCTTT. As protein: CAISEDRGYTEAFF.

V and J are TRBV27 and TRBJ1-6; perhaps TRBD1 as D (6 bases). V lost 2 bases and J lost 10, with 12 bases in between. The germline V gene has CDR1 MNHEY and CDR2 SMNVEV (reference sequence). This CDR3 contains 14 residues. CDR3 amino acids: CASSLTGNHSPLHF. The CDR3, as DNA: TGTGCCAGCAGTTTAACAGGGAATCACTCACCCCTCCACTTT.

The chain is built from TRBV7-9 and TRBJ2-3; the D gene is possibly TRBD1 (5 bases). The CDR3 consists of 14 residues. Germline V gene lookup returns CDR1 SEHNR and CDR2 FQNEAQ (reference sequence). V lost 3 bases to trimming and J lost 4 bases, with 11 bases between them. The CDR3: CASSFRRDPDTQYF. The CDR3 DNA reads as TGTGCCAGCAGCTTCCGCAGGGATCCAGATACGCAGTATTTT.